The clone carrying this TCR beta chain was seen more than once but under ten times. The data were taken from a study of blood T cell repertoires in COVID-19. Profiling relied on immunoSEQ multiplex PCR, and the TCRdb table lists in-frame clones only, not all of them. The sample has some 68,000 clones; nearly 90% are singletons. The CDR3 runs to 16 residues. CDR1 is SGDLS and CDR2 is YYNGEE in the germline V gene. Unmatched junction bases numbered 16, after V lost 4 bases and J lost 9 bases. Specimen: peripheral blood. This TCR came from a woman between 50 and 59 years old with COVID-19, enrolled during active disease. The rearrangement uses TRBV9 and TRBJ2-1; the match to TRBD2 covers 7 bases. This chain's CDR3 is CASSPSLSSGIVEQFF. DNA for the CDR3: TGTGCCAGCAGCCCTAGTTTATCGAGCGGGATAGTTGAGCAGTTCTTC.